Presented here are 32 T cell receptor beta chains from one specimen sequenced in a study of blood T cell repertoires in COVID-19. Assay: immunoSEQ multiplex PCR; the TCRdb copy retains only in-frame clones and omits some. The repertoire holds 130,000 to 150,000 clones, with around 87% as singletons. Sequencing used peripheral blood. The receptor source for this set is a woman in her forties with acute or convalescent COVID-19.

The V gene is TRBV2, the J gene TRBJ2-3; D is undetermined. The V and J ends lost 8 bases and 3 bases respectively, with 12 bases between them. The CDR3 runs to 13 residues. Germline V lookup: CDR1 SNHLY, CDR2 FYNNEI. This CDR3 is CASLFDSTDTQYF. The CDR3 DNA reads TGTGCCAGCCTTTTTGACTCAACAGATACGCAGTATTTT.

The rearrangement links TRBV7-2 to TRBJ1-2; a possible D gene is TRBD1 (6 bases). The V end was cut by 4 bases, the J end by 7 bases, with 25 bases between. CDR3 size: 17 residues. Germline V gene lookup returns CDR1 SGHTA and CDR2 FQGNSA. CDR3 coding DNA: TGTGCCAGCAGCTACAGACCTGACAGGTTTCTAACTCCTGGCTACACCTTC. Translation gives CASSYRPDRFLTPGYTF. The full variable domain, completed using reference TRBV7-2 and TRBJ1-2, is GAGVSQSPSNKVTEKGKDVELRCDPISGHTALYWYRQSLGQGLEFLIYFQGNSAPDKSGLPSDRFSAERTGGSVSTLTIQRTQQEDSAVYLCASSYRPDRFLTPGYTFGSGTRLTVV.

V usage is TRBV3-1 (or the pseudogene TRBV3-2) and J usage is TRBJ1-1; 8 bases align to TRBD1. V lost 6 bases to trimming and J lost 4 bases; unmatched junction nucleotides: 7. Germline CDR1 is LGHDT and CDR2 is YNNKEL (reference sequence). The CDR3 has 14 residues. The CDR3 DNA reads TGTGCCAGCAGTTTCCTCACAGGGGGCACTGAAGCTTTCTTT. This encodes CASSFLTGGTEAFF.

The rearrangement joins TRBV11-2 to TRBJ2-7; weak D call: TRBD2 (6 bases). In germline, CDR1 is SGHAT, CDR2 FQNNGV. The CDR3 totals 15 residues. Trimming removed 5 bases at V and 5 bases at J, with 19 bases between. The CDR3 region is CASSPIHTSSHEQYF. CDR3 DNA: TGTGCCAGCAGCCCGATTCACACTAGCAGCCACGAGCAGTACTTC.

The V gene is TRBV11-2, the J gene TRBJ1-1, with TRBD1 as a possible D gene (5 bases). The CDR3 contains 14 residues. CDR1 and CDR2 (germline): SGHAT, FQNNGV. With 4 bases removed from V and 4 bases from J, the gap between germline ends came to 13 bases. The CDR3 sequence: CASSYPRGGTEAFF. The CDR3 DNA reads TGTGCCAGCAGCTACCCCCGGGGGGGCACTGAAGCTTTCTTT.

The V and J genes are TRBV6-2 or TRBV6-3 and TRBJ2-5; 9 positions agree with TRBD1. V was clipped by 5 bases and J by 4 bases; unmatched bases: 8. The germline CDR1 and CDR2 sequences are MNHEY and SVGEGT. The CDR3 spans 15 residues. CDR3 nucleotide sequence: TGTGCCAGCAGTAACTACCGGACAGGGGTAGAGACCCAGTACTTC. Its translation is CASSNYRTGVETQYF.

In regard to this clone: The junction and the germline gene differ at one end; a read error may be behind it. This sequence joins TRBV27 and TRBJ1-2; weak D call: TRBD1 (6 bases). The CDR3 has 16 amino acids. Germline V CDR1 and CDR2: MNHEY, SMNVEV (reference sequence). CDR3 in amino acids: CASSISGTTLFDGYTF. CDR3 nucleotide sequence: TGTGCCAGCAGTATATCCGGGACAACGCTTTTTGATGGCTACACCTTC.

This rearrangement joins TRBV28 to TRBJ2-1; 9 nucleotides match TRBD2. Losses at the gene ends were 2 bases for V and 7 bases for J; bases not matched to a gene: 3. CDR1 is MDHEN and CDR2 is SYDVKM in the germline V gene. The CDR3 extends over 14 amino acids. The CDR3 reads CASSLAGGPNEQFF. CDR3 DNA: TGTGCCAGCAGTTTAGCGGGGGGGCCTAATGAGCAGTTCTTC.

As regards this clone: One junction end does not reproduce the germline sequence, and a read error may be involved. The rearrangement links TRBV2 to TRBJ2-7, with 8 positions matching TRBD1. The CDR3 has 11 residues. The germline V gene has CDR1 SNHLY and CDR2 FYNNEI. CDR3 sequence: CASRAGGNWNF. As DNA, the CDR3 is TGTGCCAGCAGGGCAGGGGGCAATTGGAACTTC.

This clone has only a few counts. This chain links TRBV18 with TRBJ2-3; possibly TRBD2 for D (5 bases). Germline CDR1 and CDR2: KGHSH and LQKENI. Trimming pared 3 bases from V and 4 bases from J, leaving 17 bases between. The length of the CDR3 is 16 residues. CDR3 coding DNA: TGTGCCAGCTCACCGTCCCGGAGGCAAGGCGCAGATACGCAGTATTTT. Its protein is CASSPSRRQGADTQYF.

The genes are TRBV19 and TRBJ1-1; D is undetermined. V lost 4 bases and J lost 4, with 10 bases in between. The CDR3 extends over 13 amino acids. Germline CDR1 and CDR2: LNHDA and SQIVND (reference sequence). The CDR3, as DNA: TGTGCCAGTAGTAAGGCGGGAACCACTGAAGCTTTCTTT. It encodes CASSKAGTTEAFF.

This clone was counted only a few times. This chain uses TRBV7-2 with TRBJ1-2, with D perhaps TRBD1 (5 bases). Looked up from germline, CDR1 is SGHTA and CDR2 is FQGNSA. Deletions cut 3 bases from V and 10 bases from J, with 12 bases between. The CDR3 is 12 residues long. The CDR3 DNA reads TGTGCCAGCAGCTTCCAGGGTTTCGTCTACACCTTC. Residues: CASSFQGFVYTF.

The gene calls are TRBV5-1 and TRBJ2-7; TRBD2 is a possible D gene (6 bases). The V end was cut by 9 bases, the J end by 0 bases, with 16 bases between. The CDR3 contains 14 residues. The germline V gene has CDR1 SGHRS and CDR2 YFSETQ. Here the CDR3 DNA reads TGCGCCACCAGGGAGGCCCCCAGCTCCTACGAGCAGTACTTC. Translation: CATREAPSSYEQYF.

The chain combines TRBV7-3 with TRBJ1-1, with TRBD1 identical over 10 bases. The CDR3 totals 15 residues. The J segment lost 1 base and the V segment lost 4 bases, leaving 3 bases of the junction unmatched. Germline CDR1 SGHTA, CDR2 FQGTGA. The CDR3 bases are TGTGCCAGCAGCTACTGGACAGGGGGGAACACTGAAGCTTTCTTT. This sequence encodes CASSYWTGGNTEAFF.

The chain combines TRBV7-6 with TRBJ1-3; the D gene is possibly TRBD1 (5 bases). V shed 5 bases and J shed 4 bases, with 15 bases lying between them. The CDR3 runs to 15 residues. Germline CDR1 and CDR2: SGHVS and FNYEAQ. CDR3 amino acids: CASSQQATLGNTIYF. The DNA for the CDR3 is TGTGCCAGCAGCCAACAGGCGACTCTAGGAAACACCATATATTTT.

The V and J genes are TRBV2 and TRBJ1-2, with 7 bases that match TRBD1. Germline trimming cut 6 bases from V and 2 bases from J; bases unmatched to any gene: 3. Germline assignment: CDR1 SNHLY and CDR2 FYNNEI. CDR3 length equals 13 residues. CDR3 protein: CASRPGQNYGYTF. The CDR3 DNA sequence: TGTGCCAGCAGACCGGGACAGAACTATGGCTACACCTTC.

The gene calls are TRBV5-8 and TRBJ1-4; 9 bases map to TRBD1. The ends lost 0 bases at V and 7 bases at J; junction bases unmatched: 7. Germline CDR1 and CDR2: SGHTS and YDEGEE. This CDR3 is 16 amino acids long. CDR3: CASSLVPGTGTEKLFF. The CDR3 nucleotides are TGTGCCAGCAGCTTGGTCCCCGGGACAGGGACTGAAAAACTGTTTTTT.

The chain is built from TRBV11-2 and TRBJ2-1, with 9 bases identical to TRBD2. Germline CDR1 and CDR2: SGHAT and FQNNGV. This CDR3 contains 16 residues. The ends lost 5 bases at V and 1 base at J; junction bases unmatched: 6. As DNA, the CDR3 is TGTGCCAGCAGCATACAGCGGGGGGCATCCTACAATGAGCAGTTCTTC. Its protein is CASSIQRGASYNEQFF.

Here the CDR3 reads CASSPRGRPEMGYTF. In nucleotides, the CDR3 is TGTGCCAGCAGCCCCCGGGGTAGGCCCGAGATGGGCTACACCTTC. The chain combines TRBV7-8 with TRBJ1-2; D is unresolved. CDR3 length: 15 residues. V lost 5 bases and J lost 8, with 21 bases in between. Germline V gene sequence: CDR1 SGHVS, CDR2 FQNEAQ. The whole variable domain, filled in from reference TRBV7-8 and TRBJ1-2, reads GAGVSQSPRYKVAKRGQDVALRCDPISGHVSLFWYQQALGQGPEFLTYFQNEAQLDKSGLPSDRFFAERPEGSVSTLKIQRTQQEDSAVYLCASSPRGRPEMGYTFGSGTRLTVV.

The chain links TRBV9 to TRBJ1-1; 8 nucleotides match TRBD1. With V trimmed by 0 bases and J by 1 base, 2 bases remained unmatched. CDR1 is SGDLS and CDR2 is YYNGEE in the germline V gene. The CDR3 has 15 residues. The CDR3 is CASSVGGTGNTEAFF. CDR3 nucleotide sequence: TGTGCCAGCAGCGTAGGAGGGACAGGGAACACTGAAGCTTTCTTT.

This chain connects TRBV27 to TRBJ2-1; D is perhaps TRBD2 (5 bases). The V end lost 4 bases, the J end lost 2 bases, and 18 bases lay between the germline ends. Looked up from germline, CDR1 is MNHEY and CDR2 is SMNVEV (reference sequence). The CDR3 is made up of 17 amino acids. CDR3 DNA sequence: TGTGCCAGCAGTTCCCCCGGGGTCCGAAGGCCCTACAATGAGCAGTTCTTC. Amino acids: CASSSPGVRRPYNEQFF.

The gene calls are TRBV7-9 and TRBJ1-3; unclear D gene. The V gene lost 5 bases and the J gene lost 0 bases, with 11 bases spanning the gap. There are 15 residues in the CDR3. The V gene's germline CDR1 is SEHNR and CDR2 FQNEAQ (reference sequence). The CDR3 DNA sequence: TGTGCCAGCAGCCAGTCAGGCAGCTCTGGAAACACCATATATTTT. Amino acid sequence: CASSQSGSSGNTIYF. Supplemented by reference TRBV7-9 and TRBJ1-3, the full variable domain reads DTGVSQNPRHKITKRGQNVTFRCDPISEHNRLYWYRQTLGQGPEFLTYFQNEAQLEKSRLLSDRFSAERPKGSFSTLEIQRTEQGDSAMYLCASSQSGSSGNTIYFGEGSWLTVV.

This clone was detected a few times. The chain employs TRBV6-5 and TRBJ1-5, with 9 nucleotides matching TRBD1. This CDR3 has 14 amino acids. In germline, CDR1 is MNHEY, CDR2 SVGAGI. With 5 bases clipped from V and 6 bases from J, the junction kept 5 bases outside the gene matches. The CDR3 DNA sequence: TGTGCCAGCAGTCCGGGACAGGGCATTCAGCCCCAGCATTTT. The encoded protein is CASSPGQGIQPQHF.

The rearrangement joins TRBV2 to TRBJ2-3, with 10 bases lining up with TRBD2. The V gene end was trimmed by 7 bases and the J gene end by 1 base; junction bases not matched to a gene: 2. Germline-derived CDR1 and CDR2 are SNHLY and FYNNEI. The CDR3 is 14 amino acids. The CDR3 region has the DNA TGTGCCAGCACTCTAGCGGGGGGCACAGATACGCAGTATTTT. This codes for CASTLAGGTDTQYF.

The chain carries TRBV7-6 and TRBJ2-3; D might be TRBD2 (6 bases). Looked up from germline, CDR1 is SGHVS and CDR2 is FNYEAQ. The CDR3 length is 16 residues. Trimming shortened V by 5 bases and J by 2 bases, and 17 bases separated the two germline ends. The CDR3 loop is CASSASSTSSTDTQYF. CDR3 in DNA: TGTGCCAGCAGCGCATCCTCCACTAGCTCCACAGATACGCAGTATTTT.

CDR3 nucleotides: TGTGCCTGGAGTACCACAGGTCCGTATGGCTACACCTTC. Residues: CAWSTTGPYGYTF. The chain is built from TRBV30 and TRBJ1-2; TRBD1 is a possible D gene (5 bases). The CDR3 runs to 13 residues. The germline V gene has CDR1 GTSNPN and CDR2 SVGIG (reference sequence). Trimming cost V 2 bases and J 5 bases, with 12 bases left between them. The entire variable domain, with the rest obtained from reference TRBV30 and TRBJ1-2, is as follows: SQTIHQWPATLVQPVGSPLSLECTVEGTSNPNLYWYRQAAGRGLQLLFYSVGIGQISSEVPQNLSASRPQDRQFILSSKKLLLSDSGFYLCAWSTTGPYGYTFGSGTRLTVV.

This clone was picked up one time. The chain uses TRBV30 and TRBJ2-7; 8 bases line up with TRBD2. Looked up from germline, CDR1 is GTSNPN and CDR2 is SVGIG (reference sequence). The CDR3 runs to 13 residues. J gave up 3 bases and V 2 bases, and 3 bases lay outside the gene matches. The CDR3 protein is CAWSPGRVYEQYF. Here the CDR3 DNA reads TGTGCCTGGAGTCCCGGGAGGGTCTACGAGCAGTACTTC.

This clone was seen more than once but under ten times. The CDR3 DNA reads as TGTGCCAGCAGCTTACGGGGGTACTCCTACGAGCAGTACTTC. It is translated as CASSLRGYSYEQYF. V gene TRBV7-9 combines with J gene TRBJ2-7, with a possible D match to TRBD2 (6 bases). The CDR3 is 14 amino acids. Germline assignment: CDR1 SEHNR and CDR2 FQNEAQ (reference sequence). V was cut by 2 bases and J by 0 bases, with 8 bases left in between.

The chain carries TRBV18 and TRBJ2-2; weak D call: TRBD1 (5 bases). Trimming left V 4 bases short and J 4 bases short, with 10 bases between. This CDR3 comprises 14 residues. The V gene's germline CDR1 is KGHSH and CDR2 LQKENI. The CDR3 protein is CASSLGQTTGELFF. The CDR3, as DNA: TGTGCCAGCTCACTCGGACAAACCACCGGGGAGCTGTTTTTT.

The chain employs TRBV5-1 and TRBJ2-2, with D maybe TRBD1 (8 bases). CDR1 is SGHRS and CDR2 is YFSETQ in the germline V gene. Deletions cut 0 bases from V and 6 bases from J, with 15 bases between. The CDR3 is 16 amino acids. In DNA form, the CDR3 reads TGCGCCAGCAGCTTGGGCGACAGGGGAGGGGCCGGGGAGCTGTTTTTT. This codes for CASSLGDRGGAGELFF.

Concerning this clone: This may come from a read error, since a much larger clone is one base off. The chain links TRBV7-2 to TRBJ2-5, with 8 bases aligning to TRBD2. The CDR3 sequence is 15 residues long. Germline V gene data show CDR1 as SGHTA and CDR2 as FQGNSA. As DNA, the CDR3 is TGTGCCAGCAGCTTAGTTTTTCGGGGGGGAGAGATCCAGTACTTC. Amino acids: CASSLVFRGGEIQYF.

The chain joins TRBV3-1 (or the pseudogene TRBV3-2) to TRBJ2-7, with a weak D call TRBD1 (6 bases). Trimming stripped 4 bases from V and 7 bases from J, with 14 bases between. This CDR3 is 13 amino acids long. CDR1 and CDR2 from the germline V gene are LGHDT and YNNKEL (reference sequence). CDR3 bases: TGTGCCAGCAGCCTGGGGACATCCGGGGAGCAGTACTTC. Protein product: CASSLGTSGEQYF.